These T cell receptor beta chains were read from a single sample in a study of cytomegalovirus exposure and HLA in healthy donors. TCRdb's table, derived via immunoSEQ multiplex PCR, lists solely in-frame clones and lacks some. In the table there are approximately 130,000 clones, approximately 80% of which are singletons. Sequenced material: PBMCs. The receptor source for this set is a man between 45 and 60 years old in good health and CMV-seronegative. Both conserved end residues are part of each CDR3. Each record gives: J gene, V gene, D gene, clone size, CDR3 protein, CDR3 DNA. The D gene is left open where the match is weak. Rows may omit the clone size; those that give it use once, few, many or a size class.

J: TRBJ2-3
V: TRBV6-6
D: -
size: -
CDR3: CASSQQRDTQYF
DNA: TGTGCCAGCAGCCAACAACGAGATACGCAGTATTTT

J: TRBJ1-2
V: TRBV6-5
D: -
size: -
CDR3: CASSYSRQANYGYTF
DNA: TGTGCCAGCAGTTACTCCCGACAGGCTAACTATGGCTACACCTTC

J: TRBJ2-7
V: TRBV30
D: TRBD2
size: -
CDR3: CAWSMDGGAYEQYF
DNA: TGTGCCTGGAGTATGGACGGGGGGGCCTACGAGCAGTACTTC

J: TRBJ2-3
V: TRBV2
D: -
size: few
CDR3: CASSEDWGYTDTQYF
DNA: TGTGCCAGCAGTGAAGATTGGGGCTACACAGATACGCAGTATTTT

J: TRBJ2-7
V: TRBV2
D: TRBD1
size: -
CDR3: CASIIQGAAYEQYF
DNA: TGTGCCAGCATTATACAGGGGGCGGCCTACGAGCAGTACTTC

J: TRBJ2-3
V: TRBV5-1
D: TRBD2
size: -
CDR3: CASSSMPTTSGSFTDTQYF
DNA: TGCGCCAGCAGCTCCATGCCGACGACTAGCGGGAGTTTTACAGATACGCAGTATTTT

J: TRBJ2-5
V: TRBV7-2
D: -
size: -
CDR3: CASSPNAGPGETQYF
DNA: TGTGCCAGCAGCCCAAACGCAGGGCCAGGAGAGACCCAGTACTTC

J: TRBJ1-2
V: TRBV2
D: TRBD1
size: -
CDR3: CASSGQGIYGYTF
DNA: TGTGCCAGCAGCGGACAGGGAATCTATGGCTACACCTTC

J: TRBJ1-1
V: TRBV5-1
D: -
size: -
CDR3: CASSLDSRNTEAFF
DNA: TGCGCCAGCAGCTTGGACAGCCGGAACACTGAAGCTTTCTTT

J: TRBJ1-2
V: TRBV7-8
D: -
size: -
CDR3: CASSLTGTYGYTF
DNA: TGTGCCAGCAGCTTAACAGGGACCTATGGCTACACCTTC

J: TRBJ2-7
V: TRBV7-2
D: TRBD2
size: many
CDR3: CASSPSGARTYEQYF
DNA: TGTGCCAGCAGCCCCAGCGGGGCCCGCACCTACGAGCAGTACTTC

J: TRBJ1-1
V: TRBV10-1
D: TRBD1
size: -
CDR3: CASSIPSLSGGAVATEAFF
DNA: TGCGCCAGCAGCATTCCTAGTTTATCAGGGGGCGCGGTAGCCACTGAAGCTTTCTTT

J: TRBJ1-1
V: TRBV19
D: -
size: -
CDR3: CASSMGVRGTEAFF
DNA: TGTGCCAGTAGTATGGGGGTGCGGGGCACTGAAGCTTTCTTT

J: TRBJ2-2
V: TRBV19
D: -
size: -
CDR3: CASSTTPGGELFF
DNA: TGTGCCAGTAGTACCACACCGGGCGGGGAGCTGTTTTTT

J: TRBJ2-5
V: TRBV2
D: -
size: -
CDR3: CASTQDYQETQYF
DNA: TGTGCCAGCACTCAGGACTACCAAGAGACCCAGTACTTC

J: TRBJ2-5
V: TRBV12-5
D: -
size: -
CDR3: CASGIAGGADQYF
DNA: TGTGCTAGTGGCATAGCTGGCGGGGCGGATCAGTACTTC

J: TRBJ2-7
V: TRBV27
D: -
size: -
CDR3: CASSLTGYSRRDEQYF
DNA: TGTGCCAGCAGTTTAACGGGCTACAGTCGGCGGGACGAGCAGTACTTC

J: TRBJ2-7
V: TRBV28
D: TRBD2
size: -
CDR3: CASRRLREGDDEQYF
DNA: TGTGCCAGCAGACGACTTCGGGAGGGGGATGACGAGCAGTACTTC

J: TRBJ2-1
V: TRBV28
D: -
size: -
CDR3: CASSFLGRSYNEQFF
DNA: TGTGCCAGCAGTTTTCTGGGGCGATCCTACAATGAGCAGTTCTTC

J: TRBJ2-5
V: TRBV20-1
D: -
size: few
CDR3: CRTAQGETQYF
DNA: TGCAGGACAGCCCAAGGGGAGACCCAGTACTTC

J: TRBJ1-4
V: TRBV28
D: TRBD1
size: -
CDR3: CASSLGDRGGKLFF
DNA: TGTGCCAGCAGTTTAGGGGACAGGGGGGGAAAACTGTTTTTT

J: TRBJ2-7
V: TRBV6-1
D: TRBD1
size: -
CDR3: CASSEVGTVSPEQYF
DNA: TGTGCCAGCAGTGAAGTGGGGACAGTCTCTCCCGAGCAGTACTTC

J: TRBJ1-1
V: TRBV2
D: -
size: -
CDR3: CASSEIGGLAEAFF
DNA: TGTGCCAGCAGTGAAATCGGGGGGCTCGCTGAAGCTTTCTTT

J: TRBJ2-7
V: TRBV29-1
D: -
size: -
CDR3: CSVGGGGYEQYF
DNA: TGCAGCGTTGGAGGGGGTGGTTACGAGCAGTACTTC

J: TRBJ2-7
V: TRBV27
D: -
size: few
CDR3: CASSLGRVDEQYF
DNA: TGTGCCAGCAGTTTAGGCAGGGTTGACGAGCAGTACTTC

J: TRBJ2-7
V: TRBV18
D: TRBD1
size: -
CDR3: CASSPDGQGAAYEQYF
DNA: TGTGCCAGCTCACCAGACGGACAGGGGGCCGCCTACGAGCAGTACTTC

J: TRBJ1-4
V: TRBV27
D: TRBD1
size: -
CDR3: CARAWDRGEKLFF
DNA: TGTGCCAGGGCGTGGGACAGGGGCGAAAAACTGTTTTTT

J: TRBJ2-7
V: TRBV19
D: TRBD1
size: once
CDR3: CASSIGGQGLPYEQYF
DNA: TGTGCCAGTAGTATAGGAGGACAGGGTTTACCCTACGAGCAGTACTTC

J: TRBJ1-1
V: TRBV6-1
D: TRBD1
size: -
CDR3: CASSEAGQVFREAFF
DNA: TGTGCCAGCAGTGAAGCGGGACAGGTGTTTCGGGAAGCTTTCTTT

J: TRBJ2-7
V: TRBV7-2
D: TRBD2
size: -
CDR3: CASSLSGTLTYEQYF
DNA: TGTGCCAGCAGCTTAAGCGGGACGCTAACCTACGAGCAGTACTTC

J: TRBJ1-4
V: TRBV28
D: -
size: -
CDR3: CASSLDRKLFF
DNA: TGTGCCAGCAGTTTGGACAGAAAACTGTTTTTT

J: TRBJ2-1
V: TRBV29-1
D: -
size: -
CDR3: CSVRAASYNEQFF
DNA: TGCAGCGTTCGCGCCGCATCCTACAATGAGCAGTTCTTC

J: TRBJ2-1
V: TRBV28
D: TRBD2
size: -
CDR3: CASNGLAGYNEQFF
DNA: TGTGCCAGCAACGGACTAGCTGGTTACAATGAGCAGTTCTTC

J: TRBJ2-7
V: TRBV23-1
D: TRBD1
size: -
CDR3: CASSQSTGQECYEQYF
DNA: TGCGCCAGCAGTCAATCGACCGGACAGGAGTGCTACGAGCAGTACTTC

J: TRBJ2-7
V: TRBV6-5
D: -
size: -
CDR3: CASSYRKTGYEQYF
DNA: TGTGCCAGCAGTTACCGAAAGACGGGCTACGAGCAGTACTTC

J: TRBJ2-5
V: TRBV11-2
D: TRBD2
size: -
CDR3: CASSLGLAAQETQYF
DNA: TGTGCCAGCAGCTTAGGACTAGCGGCCCAAGAGACCCAGTACTTC

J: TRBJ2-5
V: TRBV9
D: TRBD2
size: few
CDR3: CASSVDTGRGETQYF
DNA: TGTGCCAGCAGCGTAGACACCGGGAGGGGAGAGACCCAGTACTTC

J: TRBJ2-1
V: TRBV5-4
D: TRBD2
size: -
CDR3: CASSLAEGLAGEYSYNEQFF
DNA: TGTGCCAGCAGCTTGGCCGAGGGACTAGCGGGAGAGTACTCCTACAATGAGCAGTTCTTC

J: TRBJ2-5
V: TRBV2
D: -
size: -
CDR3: CASKGQPQETQYF
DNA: TGTGCCAGCAAGGGACAACCCCAAGAGACCCAGTACTTC

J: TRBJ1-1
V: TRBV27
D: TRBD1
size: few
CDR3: CASSPRDRGPEAFF
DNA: TGTGCCAGCAGTCCCCGGGACAGGGGGCCGGAAGCTTTCTTT